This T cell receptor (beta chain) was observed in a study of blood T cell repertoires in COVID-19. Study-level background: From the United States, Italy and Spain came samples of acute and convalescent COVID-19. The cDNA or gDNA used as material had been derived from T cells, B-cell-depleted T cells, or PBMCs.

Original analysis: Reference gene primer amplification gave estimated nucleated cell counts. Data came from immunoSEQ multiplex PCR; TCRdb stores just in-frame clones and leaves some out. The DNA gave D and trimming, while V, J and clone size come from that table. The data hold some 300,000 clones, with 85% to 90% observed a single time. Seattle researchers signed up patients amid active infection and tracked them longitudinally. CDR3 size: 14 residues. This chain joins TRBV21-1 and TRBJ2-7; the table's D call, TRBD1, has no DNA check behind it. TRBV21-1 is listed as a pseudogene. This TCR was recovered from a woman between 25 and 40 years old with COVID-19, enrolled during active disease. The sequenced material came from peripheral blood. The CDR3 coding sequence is TGTGCCAGCAGCAAAGTCTCAGGGAAGGACGAGCAGTACGTC. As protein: CASSKVSGKDEQYV.